The present T cell receptor (beta chain) was sequenced within a study of blood T cell repertoires in COVID-19. For the study at large: Samples of COVID-19 (acute and convalescent) were obtained from the United States, Italy and Spain.

Only in-frame clones appear in the TCRdb table, and some are missing; sequencing was by immunoSEQ multiplex PCR. The sample lists 150,000 to 200,000 clones; about 86% were seen once. The V gene's germline CDR1 is SGHRS and CDR2 YFSETQ. V dropped 4 bases and J dropped 0 bases, with 7 bases sitting between them. The CDR3 spans 13 residues. The gene calls are TRBV5-1 and TRBJ1-2; possibly TRBD1 for D (6 bases). Material for sequencing was peripheral blood. The sequence derives from an elderly woman with acute or convalescent COVID-19. In nucleotides, the CDR3 is TGCGCCAGCAGCGACAGGCCTAACTATGGCTACACCTTC. Amino acids: CASSDRPNYGYTF.